The sequence of this T cell receptor (beta chain) was determined in a study of blood T cell repertoires in COVID-19. Across the whole study: Italy, Spain and the United States were the sources of the convalescent and acute COVID-19 samples. Sources were T cells, B-cell-depleted T cells, or PBMCs; the material itself was cDNA or gDNA.

Original analysis: Amplification of reference gene primers provided the estimated nucleated cell counts. Libraries were prepared by immunoSEQ multiplex PCR; TCRdb keeps only in-frame clonotypes and omits some of them. Clonal size and the V and J genes are those of that table, whereas D and trimming came from the DNA. In the table there are around 60,000 clones, about 76% of which are singletons. The CDR3 sequence is 14 residues long. The V gene's germline CDR1 is SGHVS and CDR2 FNYEAQ. Trimming pared 11 bases from V and 4 bases from J, leaving 21 bases between. This TCR was recovered from a woman older than 75 with active or convalescent COVID-19. The sequenced material came from peripheral blood. The chain joins TRBV7-6 to TRBJ2-7; D may be TRBD2 (6 bases). CDR3 in amino acids: CAAQAEGNRYEQYF. For the CDR3, the DNA is TGTGCCGCCCAAGCGGAGGGAAATAGGTACGAGCAGTACTTC.